Below, 21 T cell receptor beta chains from the same sample are listed, as sequenced in a study of T cells in Graves' hyperthyroidism and ophthalmopathy. From RNA transcripts, TCR beta CDR3 regions were amplified. Researchers ran a first-round RT-PCR on the TCR CDR3 using the HTBI primer set. TCRdb re-derived calls from the multiplex PCR reads in MiXCR, one entry per CDR3 protein. The sample yields 300,000 to 350,000 distinct CDR3 sequences, roughly 20% seen once. What was sequenced was blood. The receptors here all came from a woman in her fifties or sixties with Graves' hyperthyroidism.

CDR3 in amino acids: CASSQVSGTYNEQFF. As DNA, the CDR3 is TGTGCCAGCAGCCAGGTTAGCGGGACATACAATGAGCAGTTCTTC. The J gene is TRBJ2-1, the V gene TRBV4-2, with 8 bases aligning to TRBD2. CDR1 LGHNA and CDR2 YNFKEQ come from the germline V gene. V lost 3 bases, J lost 4 bases, and 5 bases stayed unmatched. This CDR3 has 15 residues.

This clonotype has a count of ten or more. The rearrangement joins TRBV27 to TRBJ1-5; perhaps TRBD1 as D (5 bases). V lost 2 bases to trimming and J lost 6 bases, with 14 bases between them. The CDR3 consists of 15 residues. Germline CDR1 MNHEY, CDR2 SMNVEV (reference sequence). In DNA form, the CDR3 reads TGTGCCAGCAGTTTAAACAGGCCCGAGGCTCAGCCCCAGCATTTT. Encoded protein: CASSLNRPEAQPQHF.

The gene calls are TRBV25-1 and TRBJ2-7; TRBD1 matches at 7 bases. Germline lookup yields CDR1 MGHDK and CDR2 SYGVNS. Unmatched junction bases numbered 15, after V lost 4 bases and J lost 3 bases. This CDR3 is 17 amino acids long. The CDR3 sequence: CASSGPLTGELSYEQYV. The CDR3 DNA is TGTGCCAGCAGTGGCCCCCTTACAGGGGAATTAAGCTACGAGCAGTACGTC.

In its sample, this clonotype was seen many times. The chain uses TRBV28 and TRBJ2-7; 10 bases are a match to TRBD1. There are 16 residues in the CDR3. Germline V gives CDR1 MDHEN, CDR2 SYDVKM. V shed 6 bases, J shed 1 base, and the junction held 9 bases outside the gene matches. CDR3 DNA sequence: TGTGCCAGCAGCCCGAGACAGGGGGCAAGGTCCTACGAGCAGTACTTC. Translation gives CASSPRQGARSYEQYF.

Only a few counts were recorded for this clonotype. The J gene is TRBJ1-5, the V gene TRBV19; 8 nucleotides match TRBD1. The junction had 10 bases not matched to a gene; V was cut back by 5 bases and J by 7 bases. There are 15 residues in the CDR3. The germline V gene has CDR1 LNHDA and CDR2 SQIVND (reference sequence). This chain's CDR3 is CASSGQGVENQPQHF. The CDR3 bases are TGTGCCAGTAGTGGACAGGGAGTTGAGAACCAGCCCCAGCATTTT. The variable domain in full, completed from reference TRBV19 and TRBJ1-5, reads DGGITQSPKYLFRKEGQNVTLSCEQNLNHDAMYWYRQDPGQGLRLIYYSQIVNDFQKGDIAEGYSVSREKKESFPLTVTSAQKNPTAFYLCASSGQGVENQPQHFGDGTRLSIL.

The table lists this clonotype with many counts. The chain links TRBV27 to TRBJ2-7; 7 bases line up with TRBD2. Germline trimming cut 2 bases from V and 5 bases from J; bases unmatched to any gene: 9. The CDR3 covers 15 residues. The germline V gene has CDR1 MNHEY and CDR2 SMNVEV (reference sequence). The CDR3 DNA is TGTGCCAGCAGTTTAACGCCTAGCGGTTTAAACGAGCAGTACTTC. Residues: CASSLTPSGLNEQYF.

This clonotype came up many times. The genes are TRBV5-1 and TRBJ2-1; 11 bases agree with TRBD2. Germline V gives CDR1 SGHRS, CDR2 YFSETQ. The CDR3 has 13 amino acids. J was trimmed by 8 bases and V by 6 bases; bases with no gene match: 4. CDR3 protein: CASNSGGADEQFF. As DNA, the CDR3 is TGCGCCAGCAATAGCGGGGGGGCCGATGAGCAGTTCTTC.

This clonotype came up a few times. The V call is TRBV20-1, the J call TRBJ1-2; a weak D match, TRBD1 (6 bases). V was trimmed by 5 bases and J by 4 bases, leaving 14 bases between them. Germline V gene data show CDR1 as DFQATT and CDR2 as SNEGSKA (reference sequence). The CDR3 is 13 amino acids. The CDR3 is CSALTGFSYGYTF. CDR3 DNA sequence: TGCAGTGCTTTAACAGGGTTTAGCTATGGCTACACCTTC.

The table lists this clonotype with many counts. The V and J genes are TRBV6-2 or TRBV6-3 and TRBJ1-1; 9 nucleotides align to TRBD1. The CDR3 sequence is 14 residues long. Germline CDR1 is MNHEY and CDR2 is SVGEGT. Germline trimming cut 4 bases from V and 5 bases from J; bases unmatched to any gene: 5. The CDR3 DNA reads TGTGCCAGCAGTTCACAGGGGGCGCAAACTGAAGCTTTCTTT. Amino acids: CASSSQGAQTEAFF.

This clonotype has ten or more counts. The chain recombines TRBV12-3 or TRBV12-4 with TRBJ2-5; no reliable D call. This CDR3 has 13 residues. The germline V and J ends were trimmed by 5 bases and 5 bases, with 12 bases remaining between them. Written as DNA, the CDR3 is TGTGCCAGCAGTCCCTCGTCCCAGGAGACCCAGTACTTC. Its translation: CASSPSSQETQYF.

V gene TRBV7-3 combines with J gene TRBJ1-3; unclear D gene. With 3 bases removed from V and 0 bases from J, the gap between germline ends came to 9 bases. Germline V gene sequence: CDR1 SGHTA, CDR2 FQGTGA. CDR3 length equals 15 residues. The CDR3, as DNA: TGTGCCAGCAGCTTGGGCGGGAACTCTGGAAACACCATATATTTT. Protein: CASSLGGNSGNTIYF.

The chain recombines TRBV28 with TRBJ2-1; TRBD2 agrees at 7 bases. Trimming at V came to 3 bases and at J to 2 bases, leaving 7 bases not matched to a gene. From germline, CDR1 is MDHEN and CDR2 SYDVKM. The CDR3 loop spans 16 amino acids. DNA for the CDR3: TGTGCCAGCAGTTTGATGGTCGGGGGGACCTACAATGAGCAGTTCTTC. Translated, it gives CASSLMVGGTYNEQFF.

There are a few counts of this clonotype. This sequence joins TRBV10-3 and TRBJ2-1; TRBD2 is a possible D gene (5 bases). Trimming pared 3 bases from V and 4 bases from J, leaving 28 bases between. There are 20 residues in the CDR3. The germline gives CDR1 ENHRY, CDR2 SYGVKD. CDR3 DNA sequence: TGTGCCATCAGTGATTCCCCTACGACCGACCCGGGCGGGTTTTACAATGAGCAGTTCTTC. This codes for CAISDSPTTDPGGFYNEQFF.

This clonotype occurred a few times. The chain links TRBV20-1 to TRBJ1-2; TRBD1 aligns across 7 bases. V gave up 5 bases and J gave up 4 bases; unmatched junction bases: 1. The CDR3 sequence is 11 residues long. Germline V gives CDR1 DFQATT, CDR2 SNEGSKA (reference sequence). The CDR3 DNA reads as TGCAGTGCTCAGGGGGTCTATGGCTACACCTTC. As protein: CSAQGVYGYTF.

In this sample, this clonotype turned up many times. Here the CDR3 reads CASSLGGLAGVRYGGYNEQFF. As DNA, the CDR3 is TGTGCCAGCAGCTTAGGGGGACTAGCGGGAGTACGGTATGGGGGCTACAATGAGCAGTTCTTC. The chain uses TRBV11-2 and TRBJ2-1; 14 bases map to TRBD2. Germline CDR1 is SGHAT and CDR2 is FQNNGV. The CDR3 sequence is 21 residues long. V shed 1 base and J 3 bases; nucleotides not matched to a gene: 14.

This clonotype was counted ten times or more. This chain connects TRBV18 to TRBJ2-5, with D hard to call. Trimming removed 0 bases at V and 5 bases at J, with 10 bases between. This CDR3 has 14 amino acids. Looked up from germline, CDR1 is KGHSH and CDR2 is LQKENI. The CDR3 region is CASSPPSTRETQYF. DNA for the CDR3: TGTGCCAGCTCACCACCATCTACCAGGGAGACCCAGTACTTC.

This clonotype was seen only a few times. The CDR3, as DNA: TGTGCCAGTAGCTTACCGACAGGCGGCAATCAGCCCCAGCATTTT. Its protein product is CASSLPTGGNQPQHF. The rearrangement links TRBV19 to TRBJ1-5; tentatively, D is TRBD1 (6 bases). The CDR3 sequence is 15 residues long. The germline V gene encodes CDR1 LNHDA and CDR2 SQIVND (reference sequence). Trimming took off 6 bases at V and 2 bases at J, with 14 bases between the two ends.

This clonotype was counted between two and nine times. The genes are TRBV30 and TRBJ1-4, with a possible D match to TRBD1 (5 bases). Trimming removed 0 bases at V and 4 bases at J, with 9 bases between. The CDR3 covers 14 residues. Germline values: CDR1 GTSNPN, CDR2 SVGIG (reference sequence). This chain's CDR3 is CAWSVQDLNEKLFF. CDR3 DNA sequence: TGTGCCTGGAGTGTACAGGACCTTAATGAAAAACTGTTTTTT. Based on the CDR3 plus reference TRBV30 and TRBJ1-4, the full variable domain is SQTIHQWPATLVQPVGSPLSLECTVEGTSNPNLYWYRQAAGRGLQLLFYSVGIGQISSEVPQNLSASRPQDRQFILSSKKLLLSDSGFYLCAWSVQDLNEKLFFGSGTQLSVL.

This clonotype was observed at least ten times. This chain uses TRBV10-3 with TRBJ1-1, with 7 bases matching TRBD1. V gave up 6 bases and J gave up 0 bases; unmatched junction bases: 1. The CDR3 extends over 13 amino acids. The V gene's germline CDR1 is ENHRY and CDR2 SYGVKD. Here the CDR3 DNA reads TGTGCCATCAGCGGGACAGTGAACACTGAAGCTTTCTTT. Its protein is CAISGTVNTEAFF.

This chain uses TRBV30 with TRBJ1-3; D unresolved. CDR3 length equals 13 residues. V lost 7 bases and J lost 0, with 10 bases in between. Germline lookup yields CDR1 GTSNPN and CDR2 SVGIG (reference sequence). The CDR3 reads CALDVVSGNTIYF. In nucleotides, the CDR3 is TGTGCCTTGGACGTTGTCTCTGGAAACACCATATATTTT.

This clonotype was detected many times. The genes are TRBV3-1 and TRBJ1-6; 7 bases line up with TRBD1. V lost 4 bases and J lost 10; bases outside the gene matches: 7. Looked up from germline, CDR1 is LGHDT and CDR2 is YNNKEL (reference sequence). This CDR3 contains 14 residues. CDR3 coding DNA: TGTGCCAGCAGCCCGACAGGGCTCAGATCACCCCTCCACTTT. This sequence encodes CASSPTGLRSPLHF.